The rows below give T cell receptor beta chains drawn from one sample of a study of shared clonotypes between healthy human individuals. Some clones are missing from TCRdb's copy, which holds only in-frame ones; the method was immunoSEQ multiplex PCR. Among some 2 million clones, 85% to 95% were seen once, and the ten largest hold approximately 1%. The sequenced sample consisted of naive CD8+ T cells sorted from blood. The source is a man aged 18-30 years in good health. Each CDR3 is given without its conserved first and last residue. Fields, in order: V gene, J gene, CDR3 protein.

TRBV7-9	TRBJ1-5	ASSLASGGNQPQH
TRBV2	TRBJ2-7	ASTEVATGPEGSYEQY
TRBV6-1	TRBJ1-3	ASSVLGDIYGNTIY
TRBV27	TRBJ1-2	ASSLTGDGYT
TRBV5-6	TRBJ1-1	ASSPSENTEAF
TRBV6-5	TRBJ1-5	ASSYGLGQPQH
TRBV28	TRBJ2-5	ASSWEGVTQY
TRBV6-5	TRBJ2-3	ASSYMATDTQY
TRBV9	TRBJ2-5	ASSDLGLGGTETQY
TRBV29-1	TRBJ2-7	SVGTGGEQY
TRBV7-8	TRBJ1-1	ASSQKGSEAF
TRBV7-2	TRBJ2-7	ASSDQPQGSEQY
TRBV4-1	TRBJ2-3	ASSQNRGADTQY
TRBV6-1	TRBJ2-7	ASSEVSSGYNEQY
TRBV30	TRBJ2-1	AWRNNNEQF
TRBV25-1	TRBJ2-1	ASSDRAGGPHNEQF
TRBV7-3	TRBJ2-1	ASSLATGSYNEQF
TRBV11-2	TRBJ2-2	ASSFVLSPYTGELF
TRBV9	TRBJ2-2	ASSAQGSGELF
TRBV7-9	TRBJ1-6	ASSFQGPDSPLH
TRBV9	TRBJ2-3	ASSPLAGGLADTQY
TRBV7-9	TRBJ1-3	ASSPTGAGDTIY
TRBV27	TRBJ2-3	ASSLSEADTQY
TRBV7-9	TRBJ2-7	ASSFEGIGQY
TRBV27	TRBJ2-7	ASSLSRGLNEQY
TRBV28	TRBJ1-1	ASSSNGMNTEAF
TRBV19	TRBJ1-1	ASSIVPDRGLDTEAF
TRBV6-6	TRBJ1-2	ASSYPPGYGYT
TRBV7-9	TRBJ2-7	ASSLASKPGQGAYEQY
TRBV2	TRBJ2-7	APDRAYEQY
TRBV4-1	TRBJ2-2	ASSQGTGVNTGELF
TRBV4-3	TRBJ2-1	ASSQERTLGVYEQF
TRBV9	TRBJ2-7	ASSVGWGNREQY
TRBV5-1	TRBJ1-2	ASSLGSADGYT
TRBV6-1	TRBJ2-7	ASSDRSSYEQY
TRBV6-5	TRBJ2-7	ASSYSAGTRQYEQY
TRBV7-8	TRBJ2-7	ASSFNRAPYEQY